These 17 T cell receptor beta chains were all obtained from the same sample, sequenced in a study of cytomegalovirus exposure and HLA in healthy donors. Produced via immunoSEQ multiplex PCR; TCRdb's table is partial and in-frame only. The table has approximately 60,000 clones, under 95% seen once; the top ten hold roughly 1.3%. Sequenced material: PBMCs. The origin of the receptors is a woman aged 18 to 35 in good health and CMV-seronegative.

The chain links TRBV28 to TRBJ2-3; 13 bases line up with TRBD2. Germline V CDR1 and CDR2: MDHEN, SYDVKM. V was pared by 6 bases and J by 6 bases, with 6 bases of the junction left unmatched. The CDR3 sequence is 15 residues long. This CDR3 reads CASRLTSGGADTQYF. CDR3 coding DNA: TGTGCCAGCAGACTTACTAGCGGGGGGGCTGATACGCAGTATTTT.

The chain combines TRBV10-3 with TRBJ2-7; 11 bases match TRBD1. J was trimmed by 3 bases and V by 8 bases; bases with no gene match: 0. The CDR3 is made up of 12 amino acids. The germline gives CDR1 ENHRY, CDR2 SYGVKD. CDR3 sequence (DNA): TGTGCCATCGGGACAGGGGGCTACGAGCAGTACTTC. It is translated as CAIGTGGYEQYF.

V is TRBV10-3 and J is TRBJ2-7; TRBD1 aligns across 9 bases. Germline CDR1 ENHRY, CDR2 SYGVKD. The CDR3 loop spans 14 amino acids. The trim removed 2 bases at V and 1 base at J, leaving 0 bases unmatched. CDR3 loop: CAISEGQGSYEQYF. In DNA form, the CDR3 reads TGTGCCATCAGTGAGGGACAGGGGTCCTACGAGCAGTACTTC.

This sequence joins TRBV6-1 and TRBJ1-5, with D unclear. Germline lookup yields CDR1 MNHNS and CDR2 SASEGT. Deletions cut 3 bases from V and 5 bases from J, with 11 bases between. This CDR3 has 14 amino acids. The CDR3 DNA reads TGTGCCAGCAGTGAGTCAACAGCAGATCAGCCCCAGCATTTT. Its protein is CASSESTADQPQHF.

The CDR3 nucleotides are TGTGCCAGCATGGGACAGGGGGCGAATGAGCAGTTCTTC. Translation gives CASMGQGANEQFF. The chain is built from TRBV9 and TRBJ2-1; 12 nucleotides match TRBD1. With V trimmed by 6 bases and J by 7 bases, 2 bases remained unmatched. Germline CDR1 SGDLS, CDR2 YYNGEE. The CDR3 spans 13 residues.

A single count supports this clone. The CDR3 loop is CATSPEKISTDTQYF. DNA for the CDR3: TGTGCCACCAGCCCAGAAAAGATTAGCACAGATACGCAGTATTTT. This chain joins TRBV15 and TRBJ2-3; D is ambiguous. The CDR3 spans 15 residues. Germline CDR1 reads LNHNV; CDR2 reads YYDKDF (reference sequence). The germline V and J ends were trimmed by 5 bases and 0 bases, with 12 bases remaining between them.

The rearrangement uses TRBV4-2 and TRBJ2-7; 9 positions agree with TRBD1. V trimming: 3 bases; J trimming: 3 bases; junction bases outside the gene matches: 9. The germline CDR1 and CDR2 sequences are LGHNA and YNFKEQ. The CDR3 has 16 residues. CDR3 nucleotides: TGTGCCAGCAGCCACCCTCCGGGACAGGGATTCTACGAGCAGTACTTC. Its protein is CASSHPPGQGFYEQYF.

The chain recombines TRBV27 with TRBJ2-7; no definite D call. The CDR3 spans 12 residues. The germline V gene has CDR1 MNHEY and CDR2 SMNVEV (reference sequence). Trimming took 6 bases from V and 3 from J, leaving 9 bases between them. Here the CDR3 reads CASSLSGYEQYF. The CDR3 DNA sequence: TGTGCCAGCAGCCTCAGTGGCTACGAGCAGTACTTC.

In its sample, this clone was seen once. The chain couples TRBV19 to TRBJ1-2; 9 bases align to TRBD1. There are 15 residues in the CDR3. In germline, CDR1 is LNHDA, CDR2 SQIVND (reference sequence). V lost 6 bases and J lost 2; bases outside the gene matches: 7. The CDR3 DNA reads as TGTGCCAGTAGGCTACAGGGGGCGCAGAACTATGGCTACACCTTC. Protein sequence: CASRLQGAQNYGYTF.

CDR3 in amino acids: CAWTSGTGDYEQYF. In DNA form, the CDR3 reads TGTGCCTGGACCTCCGGGACAGGGGACTACGAGCAGTACTTC. The V gene is TRBV30, the J gene TRBJ2-7, with TRBD1 matching over 10 bases. From germline, CDR1 is GTSNPN and CDR2 SVGIG (reference sequence). The CDR3 runs 14 residues. J was trimmed by 3 bases and V by 4 bases; bases with no gene match: 6.

This clone is medium-sized within its sample. The sample has other DNA sequences that encode this CDR3 too. V usage is TRBV18 and J usage is TRBJ1-2; tentatively, D is TRBD1 (5 bases). The CDR3 is 13 residues long. V was cut by 2 bases and J by 8 bases, with 12 bases left in between. CDR1 and CDR2 (germline): KGHSH, LQKENI. CDR3 in DNA: TGTGCCAGCTCACCATCGGACACTCGGGGCTACACCTTC. Its translation is CASSPSDTRGYTF.

The V gene is TRBV30, the J gene TRBJ2-1, with TRBD2 matching over 11 bases. The junction had 10 bases not matched to a gene; V was cut back by 0 bases and J by 12 bases. Germline CDR1 is GTSNPN and CDR2 is SVGIG (reference sequence). The CDR3 has 15 amino acids. As DNA, the CDR3 is TGTGCCTGGAGTGTTTTACTAGCGGGAGAAAACGGGCAGTTCTTC. It encodes CAWSVLLAGENGQFF.

The chain links TRBV27 to TRBJ1-6; maybe TRBD1 (5 bases). Germline CDR1 reads MNHEY; CDR2 reads SMNVEV (reference sequence). This CDR3 spans 12 amino acids. Trimming took off 6 bases at V and 9 bases at J, with 9 bases between the two ends. The CDR3 protein is CASRSTGSPLHF. The CDR3 nucleotides are TGTGCCAGCAGATCCACAGGTTCACCCCTCCACTTT.

CDR3 in amino acids: CASSEGQVPSQPQHF. The CDR3, as DNA: TGTGCCAGCAGCGAGGGACAGGTCCCCAGTCAGCCCCAGCATTTT. V usage is TRBV11-3 and J usage is TRBJ1-5, with TRBD1 identical over 8 bases. This CDR3 has 15 amino acids. Germline V gene data show CDR1 as SGHNT and CDR2 as YENEEA. J was trimmed by 6 bases and V by 5 bases; bases with no gene match: 9.

The chain carries TRBV5-8 and TRBJ2-7; TRBD1 matches at 9 bases. V shed 4 bases and J 4 bases; nucleotides not matched to a gene: 12. Per germline, CDR1 SGHTS and CDR2 YDEGEE. This CDR3 is built from 16 residues. Here the CDR3 reads CASSTRGQGRIYEQYF. The CDR3 nucleotides read TGTGCCAGCAGCACGAGAGGACAGGGGAGAATATACGAGCAGTACTTC.

The sample holds one count of this clone. The chain combines TRBV28 with TRBJ1-1; TRBD1 might be the D (6 bases). The V end lost 4 bases, the J end lost 4 bases, and 13 bases lay between the germline ends. Germline values: CDR1 MDHEN, CDR2 SYDVKM. The CDR3 is made up of 14 amino acids. The CDR3 spells CASSSSGVGTEAFF. The CDR3 DNA reads as TGTGCCAGCAGTTCTTCAGGGGTTGGCACTGAAGCTTTCTTT.

The chain employs TRBV14 and TRBJ2-7; D not certain. This CDR3 region has 12 residues. Between the trimmed V and J ends, which lost 4 bases and 0 bases, there was a span of 4 bases. Looked up from germline, CDR1 is SGHDN and CDR2 is FVKESK. The CDR3 reads CASSLSSYEQYF. For the CDR3, the DNA is TGTGCCAGCAGCCTCAGCTCCTACGAGCAGTACTTC. Combining the CDR3 with reference TRBV14 and TRBJ2-7 gives the whole variable domain EAGVTQFPSHSVIEKGQTVTLRCDPISGHDNLYWYRRVMGKEIKFLLHFVKESKQDESGMPNNRFLAERTGGTYSTLKVQPAELEDSGVYFCASSLSSYEQYFGPGTRLTVT.